Described below is a single T cell receptor (beta chain) sequence and its context. What it binds is not known. The entry originates in a study of shared clonotypes between healthy human individuals. About the study: Sampling drew on donors who were a couple of women and three men aged 18 to 49.

Germline CDR1 WNHNN, CDR2 SYGVQD (reference sequence). The CDR3 extends over 15 amino acids. Losses at the gene ends were 3 bases for V and 2 bases for J; bases not matched to a gene: 3. Each subset's genomic DNA was shared equally among a number of immunoSEQ plates. Data came from immunoSEQ multiplex PCR; TCRdb stores just in-frame clones and leaves some out. The sample lists approximately 87,000 clones, roughly two thirds seen once, with 51% in the top ten. Study conclusions and caveats: Researchers found naive subsets generally carried larger estimated richness than memory subsets. For sorted subsets, rarefaction showed incomplete sequencing despite large depth.

Sequencing used memory CD8+ T cells sorted from blood. Subset described: CD45RO+ cells pooled with CCR7-negative TemRA cells. V gene TRBV10-1 combines with J gene TRBJ1-5; 8 nucleotides agree with TRBD1. The clonotype was recovered from a man younger than 45 in good health. CDR3 nucleotide sequence: TGCGCCAGCAGTGATGGGACAGGCGGCAATCAGCCCCAGCATTTT. It specifies CASSDGTGGNQPQHF.